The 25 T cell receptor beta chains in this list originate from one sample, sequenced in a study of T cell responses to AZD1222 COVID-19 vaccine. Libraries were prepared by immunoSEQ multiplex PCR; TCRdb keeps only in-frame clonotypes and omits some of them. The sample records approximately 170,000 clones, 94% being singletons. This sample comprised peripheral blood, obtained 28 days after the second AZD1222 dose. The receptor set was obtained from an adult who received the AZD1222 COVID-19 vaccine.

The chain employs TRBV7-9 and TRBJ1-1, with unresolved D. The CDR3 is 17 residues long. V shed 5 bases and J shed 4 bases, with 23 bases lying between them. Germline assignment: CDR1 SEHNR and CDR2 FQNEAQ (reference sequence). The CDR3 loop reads CASSARVVTGRGTEAFF. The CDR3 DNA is TGTGCCAGCAGCGCGAGAGTAGTAACCGGGAGAGGCACTGAAGCTTTCTTT.

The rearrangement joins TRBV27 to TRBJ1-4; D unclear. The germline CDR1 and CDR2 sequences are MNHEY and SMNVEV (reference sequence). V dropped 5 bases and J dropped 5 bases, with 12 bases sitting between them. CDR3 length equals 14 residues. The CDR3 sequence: CASSPAGTNEKLFF. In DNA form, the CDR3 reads TGTGCCAGCAGTCCCGCAGGAACCAATGAAAAACTGTTTTTT.

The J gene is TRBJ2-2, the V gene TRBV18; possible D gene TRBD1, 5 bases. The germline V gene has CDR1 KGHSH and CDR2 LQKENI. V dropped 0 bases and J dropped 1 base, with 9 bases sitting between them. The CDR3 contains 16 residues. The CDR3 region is CASSPPNRRNTGELFF. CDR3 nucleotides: TGTGCCAGCTCACCACCAAACAGGAGGAACACCGGGGAGCTGTTTTTT.

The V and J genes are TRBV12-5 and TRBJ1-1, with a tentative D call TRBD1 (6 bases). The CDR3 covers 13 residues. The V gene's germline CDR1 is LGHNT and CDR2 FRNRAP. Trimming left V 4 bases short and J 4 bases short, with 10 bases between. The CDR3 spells CASGSGGLTEAFF. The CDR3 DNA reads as TGTGCTAGTGGTTCGGGGGGCCTCACTGAAGCTTTCTTT.

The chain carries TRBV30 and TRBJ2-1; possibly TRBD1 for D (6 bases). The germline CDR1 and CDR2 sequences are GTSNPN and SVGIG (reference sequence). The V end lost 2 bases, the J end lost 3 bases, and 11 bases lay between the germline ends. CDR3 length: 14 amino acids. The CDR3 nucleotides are TGTGCCTGGAGTAGAGGACAGAACTACAATGAGCAGTTCTTC. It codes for CAWSRGQNYNEQFF. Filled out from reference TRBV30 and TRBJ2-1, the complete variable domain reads SQTIHQWPATLVQPVGSPLSLECTVEGTSNPNLYWYRQAAGRGLQLLFYSVGIGQISSEVPQNLSASRPQDRQFILSSKKLLLSDSGFYLCAWSRGQNYNEQFFGPGTRLTVL.

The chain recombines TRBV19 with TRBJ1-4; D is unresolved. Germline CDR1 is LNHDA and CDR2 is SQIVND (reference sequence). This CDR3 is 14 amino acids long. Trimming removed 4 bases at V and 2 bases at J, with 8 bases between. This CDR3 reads CASSNRDTNEKLFF. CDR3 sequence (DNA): TGTGCCAGTAGTAACCGGGATACTAATGAAAAACTGTTTTTT.

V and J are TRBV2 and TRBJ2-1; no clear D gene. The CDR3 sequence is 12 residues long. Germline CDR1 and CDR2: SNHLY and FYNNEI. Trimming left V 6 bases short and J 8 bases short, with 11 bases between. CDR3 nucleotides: TGTGCCAGCAGGGCAGAAACGGATGAGCAGTTCTTC. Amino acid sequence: CASRAETDEQFF.

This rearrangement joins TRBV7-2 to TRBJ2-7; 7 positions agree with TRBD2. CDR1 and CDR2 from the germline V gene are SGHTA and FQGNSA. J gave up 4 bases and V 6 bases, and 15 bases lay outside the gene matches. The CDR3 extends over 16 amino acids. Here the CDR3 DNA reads TGTGCCAGCAGACCGGGGGGTCTAGACGGTTCTTACGAGCAGTACTTC. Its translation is CASRPGGLDGSYEQYF.

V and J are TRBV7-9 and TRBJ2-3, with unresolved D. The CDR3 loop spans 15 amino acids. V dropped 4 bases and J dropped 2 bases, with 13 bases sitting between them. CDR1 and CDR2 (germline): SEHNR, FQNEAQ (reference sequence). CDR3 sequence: CASSSLALLTDTQYF. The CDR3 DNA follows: TGTGCCAGCAGCTCTTTGGCCCTACTCACAGATACGCAGTATTTT. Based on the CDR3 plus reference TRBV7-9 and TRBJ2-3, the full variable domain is DTGVSQNPRHKITKRGQNVTFRCDPISEHNRLYWYRQTLGQGPEFLTYFQNEAQLEKSRLLSDRFSAERPKGSFSTLEIQRTEQGDSAMYLCASSSLALLTDTQYFGPGTRLTVL.

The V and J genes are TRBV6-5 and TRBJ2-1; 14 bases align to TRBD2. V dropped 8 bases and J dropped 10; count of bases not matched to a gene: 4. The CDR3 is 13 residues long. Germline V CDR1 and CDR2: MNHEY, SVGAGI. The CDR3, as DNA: TGTGCCAGCTCGGGACTAGCGGGAGAGGAGCAGTTCTTC. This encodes CASSGLAGEEQFF.

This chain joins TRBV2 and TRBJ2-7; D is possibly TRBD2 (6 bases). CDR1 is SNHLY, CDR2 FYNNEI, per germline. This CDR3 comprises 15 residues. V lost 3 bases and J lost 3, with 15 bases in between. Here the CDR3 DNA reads TGTGCCAGCAGTGAGGAGGGGAACCTCTTCTACGAGCAGTACTTC. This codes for CASSEEGNLFYEQYF.

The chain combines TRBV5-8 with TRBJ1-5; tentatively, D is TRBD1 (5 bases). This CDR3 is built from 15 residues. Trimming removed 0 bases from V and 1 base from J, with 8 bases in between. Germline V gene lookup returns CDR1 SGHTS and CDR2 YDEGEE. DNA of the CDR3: TGTGCCAGCAGCTTGGGACAGATAAGCAATCAGCCCCAGCATTTT. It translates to CASSLGQISNQPQHF.

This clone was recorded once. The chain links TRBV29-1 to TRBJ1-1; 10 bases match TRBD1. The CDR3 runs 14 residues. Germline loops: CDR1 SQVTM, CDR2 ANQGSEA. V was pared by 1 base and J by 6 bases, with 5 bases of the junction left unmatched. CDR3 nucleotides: TGCAGCGTTGAAGGTAGAGACAGGGGGCCTGAAGCTTTCTTT. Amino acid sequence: CSVEGRDRGPEAFF.

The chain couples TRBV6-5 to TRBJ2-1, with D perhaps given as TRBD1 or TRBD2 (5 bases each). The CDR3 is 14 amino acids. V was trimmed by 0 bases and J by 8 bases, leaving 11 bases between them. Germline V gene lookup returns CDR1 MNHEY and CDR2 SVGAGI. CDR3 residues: CASSYSWGYDEQFF. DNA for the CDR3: TGTGCCAGCAGTTACTCTTGGGGGTATGATGAGCAGTTCTTC.

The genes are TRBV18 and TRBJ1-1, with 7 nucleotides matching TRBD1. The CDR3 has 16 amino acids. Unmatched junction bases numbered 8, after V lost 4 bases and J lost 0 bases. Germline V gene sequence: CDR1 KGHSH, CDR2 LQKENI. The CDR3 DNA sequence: TGTGCCAGCTCACGGCAGGGGGTAGGTGTGAACACTGAAGCTTTCTTT. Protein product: CASSRQGVGVNTEAFF.

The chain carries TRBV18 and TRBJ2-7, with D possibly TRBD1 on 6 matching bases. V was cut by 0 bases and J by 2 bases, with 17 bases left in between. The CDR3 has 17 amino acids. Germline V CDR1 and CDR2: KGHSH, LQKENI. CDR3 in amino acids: CASSPPIGGSSAYEQYF. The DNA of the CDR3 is TGTGCCAGCTCACCACCGATAGGGGGTTCTTCCGCCTACGAGCAGTACTTC.

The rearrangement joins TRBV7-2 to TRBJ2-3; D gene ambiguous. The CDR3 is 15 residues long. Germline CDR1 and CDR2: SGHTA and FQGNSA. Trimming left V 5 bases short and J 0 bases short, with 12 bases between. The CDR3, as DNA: TGTGCCAGCAGCCCCCCTTCCCCTAGCACAGATACGCAGTATTTT. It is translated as CASSPPSPSTDTQYF.

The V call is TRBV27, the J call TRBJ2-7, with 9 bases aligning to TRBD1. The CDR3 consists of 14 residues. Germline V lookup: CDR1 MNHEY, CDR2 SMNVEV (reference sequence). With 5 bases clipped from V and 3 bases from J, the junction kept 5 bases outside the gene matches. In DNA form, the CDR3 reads TGTGCCAGCAGTCTCGACAGGGGGAGCTACGAGCAGTACTTC. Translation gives CASSLDRGSYEQYF.

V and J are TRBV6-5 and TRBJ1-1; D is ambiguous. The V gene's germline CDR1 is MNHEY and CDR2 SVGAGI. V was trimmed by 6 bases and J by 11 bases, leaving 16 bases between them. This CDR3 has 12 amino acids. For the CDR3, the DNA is TGTGCCAGCAGCGCCCGCGGAGTAGAGGCTTTCTTT. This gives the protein CASSARGVEAFF.

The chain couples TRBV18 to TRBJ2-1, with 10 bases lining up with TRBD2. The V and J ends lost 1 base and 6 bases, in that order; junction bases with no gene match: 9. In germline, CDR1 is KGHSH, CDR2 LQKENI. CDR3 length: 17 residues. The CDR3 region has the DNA TGTGCCAGCTCACCACAACTAGCGGGGCCGTCTCTCAATGAGCAGTTCTTC. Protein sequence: CASSPQLAGPSLNEQFF.

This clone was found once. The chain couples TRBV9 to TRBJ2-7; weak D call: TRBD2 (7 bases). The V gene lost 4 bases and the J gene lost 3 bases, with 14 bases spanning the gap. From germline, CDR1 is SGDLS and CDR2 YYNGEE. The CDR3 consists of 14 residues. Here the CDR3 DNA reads TGTGCCAGCAGCACACAGGGAGGGGACTACGAGCAGTACTTC. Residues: CASSTQGGDYEQYF.

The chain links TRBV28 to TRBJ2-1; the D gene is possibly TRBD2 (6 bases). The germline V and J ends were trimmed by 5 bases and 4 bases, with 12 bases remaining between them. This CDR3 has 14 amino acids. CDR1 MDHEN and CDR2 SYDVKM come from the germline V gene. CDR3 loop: CASSAGGLYNEQFF. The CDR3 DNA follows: TGTGCCAGCAGTGCCGGAGGGCTGTACAATGAGCAGTTCTTC.

The CDR3 region is CASSLGRGRQNEQYF. In DNA, the CDR3 is TGTGCCAGCAGCTTGGGGAGGGGCCGGCAAAACGAGCAGTACTTC. V and J are TRBV13 and TRBJ2-7; TRBD2 matches 7 bases. Germline CDR1 PRHDT, CDR2 FYEKMQ (reference sequence). The CDR3 runs to 15 residues. V was clipped by 3 bases and J by 5 bases; unmatched bases: 10.

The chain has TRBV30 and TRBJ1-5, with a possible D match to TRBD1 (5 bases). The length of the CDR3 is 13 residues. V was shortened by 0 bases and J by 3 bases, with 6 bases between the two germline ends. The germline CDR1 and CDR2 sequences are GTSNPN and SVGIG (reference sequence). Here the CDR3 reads CAWSVQDNQPQHF. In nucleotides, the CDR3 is TGTGCCTGGAGTGTACAGGACAATCAGCCCCAGCATTTT. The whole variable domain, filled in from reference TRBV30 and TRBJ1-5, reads SQTIHQWPATLVQPVGSPLSLECTVEGTSNPNLYWYRQAAGRGLQLLFYSVGIGQISSEVPQNLSASRPQDRQFILSSKKLLLSDSGFYLCAWSVQDNQPQHFGDGTRLSIL.

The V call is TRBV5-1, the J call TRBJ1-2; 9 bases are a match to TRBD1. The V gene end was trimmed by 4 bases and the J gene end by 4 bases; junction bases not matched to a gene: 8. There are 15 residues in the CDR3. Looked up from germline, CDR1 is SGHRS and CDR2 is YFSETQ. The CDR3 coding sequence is TGCGCCAGCAGCACCTGGACAGGGGCCGGCTATGGCTACACCTTC. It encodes CASSTWTGAGYGYTF. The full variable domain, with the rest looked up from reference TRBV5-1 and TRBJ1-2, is KAGVTQTPRYLIKTRGQQVTLSCSPISGHRSVSWYQQTPGQGLQFLFEYFSETQRNKGNFPGRFSGRQFSNSRSEMNVSTLELGDSALYLCASSTWTGAGYGYTFGSGTRLTVV.